The 28 T cell receptor beta chains below all came from one sample that was sequenced in a study of CD8+CD57+ T cells in acquired aplastic anemia. The TCR beta profiling, which covered VDJ combination and CDR3 sequence, was carried out using genomic DNA as the template. TCRdb re-called the reads with MiXCR, one entry per CDR3 protein. The sample consists of 150,000 or so distinct CDR3 sequences, about 60% of them appearing once. The specimen was sorted CD4+, CD8+, or CD8+CD57+ T cells (not recorded which) from PBMCs. These receptors originate from a human donor in good health.

Concerning this clonotype itself: One junction end disagrees with the germline gene, perhaps due to a read error. This chain connects TRBV29-1 to TRBJ2-1; 8 bases align to TRBD2. The CDR3 extends over 16 amino acids. Germline V gene sequence: CDR1 SQVTM, CDR2 ANQGSEA. CDR3 sequence: CSVEESGLGPYNEQFF. CDR3 in DNA: TGCAGCGTCGAAGAGTCGGGACTAGGGCCCTACAATGAGCAGTTCTTC.

The chain uses TRBV9 and TRBJ2-5, with 8 positions matching TRBD2. V lost 2 bases to trimming and J lost 5 bases; unmatched junction nucleotides: 5. Looked up from germline, CDR1 is SGDLS and CDR2 is YYNGEE. The CDR3 is 14 residues long. CDR3 nucleotide sequence: TGTGCCAGCAGCGTCCTAGCGGGCGACGAGACCCAGTACTTC. Its protein product is CASSVLAGDETQYF.

The chain employs TRBV20-1 and TRBJ1-6; D remains unclear. CDR1 is DFQATT, CDR2 SNEGSKA, per germline (reference sequence). V shed 0 bases and J shed 7 bases, with 7 bases lying between them. The CDR3 extends over 13 amino acids. The CDR3 loop reads CSAREQSNSPLHF. The CDR3 DNA follows: TGCAGTGCTAGAGAACAGTCGAATTCACCCCTCCACTTT.

V and J are TRBV7-9 and TRBJ1-1, with D perhaps TRBD1 (6 bases). V lost 5 bases and J 5 bases, leaving 18 bases between the germline ends. Germline-derived CDR1 and CDR2 are SEHNR and FQNEAQ (reference sequence). CDR3 length: 15 amino acids. The CDR3 sequence is CASSPRKQGGTEAFF. CDR3 sequence (DNA): TGTGCCAGCAGCCCTCGTAAACAGGGAGGGACTGAAGCTTTCTTT.

Many counts were recorded for this clonotype. The gene calls are TRBV6-5 and TRBJ2-3, with 7 bases identical to TRBD2. CDR1 and CDR2 (germline): MNHEY, SVGAGI. The CDR3 runs 16 residues. V lost 0 bases and J lost 4; bases outside the gene matches: 7. The CDR3 sequence: CASSYSGSGWADTQYF. The CDR3 DNA reads TGTGCCAGCAGTTACTCTGGTAGCGGGTGGGCAGATACGCAGTATTTT.

As to this clonotype: Being one base from a much bigger clone, this may be a read error. In DNA, the CDR3 is TGTGCCAGTAGAGTCTTTGGACTAGCGGGAAGGCCCAATGAGCAGTTCTTC. Amino acids: CASRVFGLAGRPNEQFF. V is TRBV19 and J is TRBJ2-1; 12 bases align to TRBD2. Germline CDR1 is LNHDA and CDR2 is SQIVND (reference sequence). The length of the CDR3 is 17 residues. V lost 6 bases to trimming and J lost 6 bases; unmatched junction nucleotides: 12.

This clonotype was counted only a few times. V and J are TRBV6-4 and TRBJ1-1; a weak D match, TRBD1 (5 bases). Per germline, CDR1 MRHNA and CDR2 SNTAGT. CDR3 length equals 13 residues. The germline V and J ends were trimmed by 4 bases and 1 base, with 7 bases remaining between them. The CDR3 here is CASSARENTEAFF. The DNA of the CDR3 is TGTGCCAGCAGTGCCAGGGAGAACACTGAAGCTTTCTTT.

This clonotype has ten or more counts. The V call is TRBV9, the J call TRBJ2-7; tentatively, D is TRBD2 (5 bases). This CDR3 is 16 amino acids long. The V and J ends lost 0 bases and 4 bases respectively, with 17 bases between them. The germline V gene encodes CDR1 SGDLS and CDR2 YYNGEE. DNA for the CDR3: TGTGCCAGCAGCGTAGGGGATAGCGCAGGCTTTTACGAGCAGTACTTC. Protein product: CASSVGDSAGFYEQYF.

The V and J genes are TRBV9 and TRBJ2-1, with 10 bases that match TRBD2. The CDR3 extends over 17 amino acids. V lost 4 bases, J lost 12 bases, and 19 bases stayed unmatched. Germline V gene data show CDR1 as SGDLS and CDR2 as YYNGEE. The CDR3 coding sequence is TGTGCCAGCAGCCCTAGCGGGAGTTCCATCGGCGCAGATACGCAGTTCTTC. Translation: CASSPSGSSIGADTQFF.

The gene calls are TRBV12-5 and TRBJ2-7, with D maybe TRBD1 (5 bases). The CDR3 spans 14 residues. Germline CDR1 reads LGHNT; CDR2 reads FRNRAP. V was shortened by 2 bases and J by 5 bases, with 13 bases between the two germline ends. CDR3: CASGLPGHTDEQYF. The CDR3 bases are TGTGCTAGTGGTTTGCCTGGACATACCGACGAGCAGTACTTC.

The chain carries TRBV7-3 and TRBJ2-2; D gene uncertain. Per the germline V gene, CDR1 is SGHTA and CDR2 is FQGTGA. Trimming pared 3 bases from V and 6 bases from J, leaving 8 bases between. CDR3 size: 13 residues. The CDR3, as DNA: TGTGCCAGCAGCTTCCAGTTGTCCGGGGAGCTGTTTTTT. Its translation is CASSFQLSGELFF.

The chain combines TRBV10-3 with TRBJ2-7; D is unclear. Germline V CDR1 and CDR2: ENHRY, SYGVKD. The length of the CDR3 is 14 residues. V was clipped by 5 bases and J by 2 bases, with 13 bases between them. In DNA, the CDR3 is TGTGCCATCAGTCTCCCGGACGCGACCTACGAGCAGTACTTC. Amino acid sequence: CAISLPDATYEQYF.

This chain connects TRBV25-1 to TRBJ1-2, with D unresolved. Trimming took off 6 bases at V and 4 bases at J, with 15 bases between the two ends. This CDR3 region has 14 residues. The germline V gene has CDR1 MGHDK and CDR2 SYGVNS. This chain's CDR3 is CASSGPQVLYGYTF. The DNA for the CDR3 is TGTGCCAGCAGCGGACCCCAGGTCCTCTATGGCTACACCTTC.

This clonotype was observed many times. V usage is TRBV5-1 and J usage is TRBJ1-6; D uncertain. V gave up 0 bases and J gave up 9 bases, with 4 bases separating them. The V gene's germline CDR1 is SGHRS and CDR2 YFSETQ. The CDR3 is made up of 12 amino acids. The chain's CDR3 is CASSLGGSPLHF. CDR3 DNA: TGCGCCAGCAGCTTGGGGGGTTCACCCCTCCACTTT.

This clonotype came up many times. The rearrangement joins TRBV19 to TRBJ1-1; 9 bases align to TRBD1. This CDR3 region has 13 residues. V lost 6 bases, J lost 5 bases, and 4 bases stayed unmatched. Germline-derived CDR1 and CDR2 are LNHDA and SQIVND (reference sequence). Here the CDR3 reads CASSTGTGTEAFF. In nucleotides, the CDR3 is TGTGCCAGTAGCACGGGGACAGGGACTGAAGCTTTCTTT.

The chain joins TRBV6-1 to TRBJ2-7; 8 bases fit TRBD2. The CDR3 has 14 residues. V was clipped by 5 bases and J by 6 bases; unmatched bases: 9. Germline V gene lookup returns CDR1 MNHNS and CDR2 SASEGT. The CDR3 is CASSYDGGAAEQYF. CDR3 bases: TGTGCCAGCAGTTACGACGGGGGGGCCGCCGAGCAGTACTTC.

This chain links TRBV28 with TRBJ1-5, with 7 bases aligning to TRBD1. The CDR3 is 15 amino acids. J lost 2 bases, V lost 6 bases, and 7 bases had no gene match. CDR1 MDHEN and CDR2 SYDVKM come from the germline V gene. The CDR3 DNA reads TGTGCCAGCAGCCCAGGGGGTTTTGGCAATCAGCCCCAGCATTTT. Translation gives CASSPGGFGNQPQHF.

This clonotype was detected only once. The V gene is TRBV10-3, the J gene TRBJ2-1; D gene uncertain. V lost 0 bases and J lost 1, with 13 bases in between. Germline CDR1 reads ENHRY; CDR2 reads SYGVKD. The CDR3 covers 17 residues. The CDR3 region has the DNA TGTGCCATCAGTGAGTCTATGCGGCTAGAGTCCTACAATGAGCAGTTCTTC. It yields the protein CAISESMRLESYNEQFF.

The sample holds one count of this clonotype. V gene TRBV7-2 combines with J gene TRBJ2-1; TRBD2 is a possible D gene (6 bases). The CDR3 spans 14 residues. Per germline, CDR1 SGHTA and CDR2 FQGNSA. V lost 6 bases to trimming and J lost 10 bases, with 19 bases between them. DNA for the CDR3: TGTGCCAGCAGTGTGACTCGCGGGGTCTGGGAGCAGTTCTTC. Translation: CASSVTRGVWEQFF.

This chain uses TRBV20-1 with TRBJ2-1, with unresolved D. V gave up 0 bases and J gave up 10 bases, with 4 bases separating them. The CDR3 contains 10 residues. The germline CDR1 and CDR2 sequences are DFQATT and SNEGSKA (reference sequence). The CDR3 sequence: CSARDREQFF. DNA for the CDR3: TGCAGTGCTAGAGATAGGGAGCAGTTCTTC.

In DNA, the CDR3 is TGCAGCCTAGGGTTGGACACTGAAGCTTTCTTT. Translation: CSLGLDTEAFF. The rearrangement uses TRBV29-1 and TRBJ1-1, with D uncertain. The germline CDR1 and CDR2 sequences are SQVTM and ANQGSEA. V dropped 8 bases and J dropped 3 bases, with 10 bases sitting between them. The CDR3 has 11 residues.

V is TRBV20-1 and J is TRBJ1-2; D is unresolved. The CDR3 consists of 12 residues. The germline V and J ends were trimmed by 6 bases and 3 bases, with 11 bases remaining between them. CDR1 and CDR2 from the germline V gene are DFQATT and SNEGSKA (reference sequence). CDR3 coding DNA: TGCAGTGCCAACGACGGATACTATGGCTACACCTTC. This codes for CSANDGYYGYTF.

The chain employs TRBV7-9 and TRBJ2-5; 10 bases are shared with TRBD2. V lost 5 bases, J lost 0 bases, and 6 bases stayed unmatched. CDR1 is SEHNR, CDR2 FQNEAQ, per germline (reference sequence). The length of the CDR3 is 16 residues. The CDR3 nucleotides are TGTGCCAGCAGCATGGGACTAGCGATGTACCAAGAGACCCAGTACTTC. Translating it yields CASSMGLAMYQETQYF.

The V and J genes are TRBV4-3 and TRBJ2-2; no clear D. There are 14 residues in the CDR3. Trimming removed 0 bases at V and 2 bases at J, with 4 bases between. Germline loops: CDR1 LGHNA, CDR2 YSLEER. Here the CDR3 DNA reads TGCGCCAGCAGCCAAGAGGTTAACACCGGGGAGCTGTTTTTT. Protein: CASSQEVNTGELFF.

This clonotype was picked up many times. The chain is built from TRBV20-1 and TRBJ1-1, with D possibly being TRBD1 (5 bases). This CDR3 spans 16 amino acids. Looked up from germline, CDR1 is DFQATT and CDR2 is SNEGSKA (reference sequence). Between the trimmed V and J ends, which lost 3 bases and 0 bases, there was a span of 17 bases. CDR3 protein: CSARGPTDFLNTEAFF. The CDR3, as DNA: TGCAGTGCTAGGGGTCCGACAGATTTCCTGAACACTGAAGCTTTCTTT.

The sample holds many counts of this clonotype. The chain links TRBV7-9 to TRBJ2-5; no clear D gene. V lost 4 bases and J 2 bases, leaving 8 bases between the germline ends. This CDR3 is 13 amino acids long. Germline values: CDR1 SEHNR, CDR2 FQNEAQ (reference sequence). The CDR3 here is CASSWPQQETQYF. The CDR3 nucleotides are TGTGCCAGCAGCTGGCCTCAACAAGAGACCCAGTACTTC.

Many counts were recorded for this clonotype. The chain uses TRBV7-3 and TRBJ2-5; D might be TRBD1 (5 bases). The CDR3 has 14 residues. Trimming removed 2 bases from V and 5 bases from J, with 12 bases in between. Germline V gene data show CDR1 as SGHTA and CDR2 as FQGTGA. DNA of the CDR3: TGTGCCAGCAGCTTAGCTGGGGCTGGTGAGACCCAGTACTTC. It codes for CASSLAGAGETQYF.

This clonotype showed up many times. The chain combines TRBV19 with TRBJ2-7, with TRBD2 identical over 7 bases. The CDR3 sequence is 15 residues long. V lost 4 bases and J lost 7; bases outside the gene matches: 13. Germline CDR1 and CDR2: LNHDA and SQIVND (reference sequence). The CDR3 region is CASSTIEGRGGEQYF. CDR3 sequence (DNA): TGTGCCAGTAGTACTATCGAAGGGAGGGGAGGGGAGCAGTACTTC.